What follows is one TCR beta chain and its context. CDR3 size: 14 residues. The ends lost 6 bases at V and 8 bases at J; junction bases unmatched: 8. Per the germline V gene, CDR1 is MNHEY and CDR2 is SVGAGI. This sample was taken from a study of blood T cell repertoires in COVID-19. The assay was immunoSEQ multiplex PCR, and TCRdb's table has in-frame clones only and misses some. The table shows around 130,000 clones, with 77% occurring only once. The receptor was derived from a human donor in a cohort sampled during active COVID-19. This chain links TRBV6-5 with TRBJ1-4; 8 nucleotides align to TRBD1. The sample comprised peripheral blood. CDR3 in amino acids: CASSSDRGREKLFF. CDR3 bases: TGTGCCAGCAGCTCCGACAGGGGTAGGGAAAAACTGTTTTTT.